One and the same sample provided the 7 T cell receptor beta chains below, sequenced in a study of vaccination effects on CD4 cells after COVID-19. Antigen-specific CD4+ T cells expanded by the ViraFEST assay with viral peptide pools were then sequenced. Subsequent to less than eleven days of culture, CD4+ T cells were isolated. Their SARS-CoV-2 infection, verified by PCR, occurred between March and December 2020. No antigen is known for these receptors. This table comes from immunoSEQ multiplex PCR, and its TCRdb copy is limited to in-frame clones, with some not included. The sample lists 35,000 to 45,000 clones, roughly 69% occurring once. The source was CD4+ T cells from PBMCs cultured with HCoV-NL63 spike peptides, collected before COVID-19 vaccination. Receptors originate from a human donor who had a prior SARS-CoV-2 infection.

In this sample, this clone turned up a few times. The V gene is TRBV29-1, the J gene TRBJ2-3; D may be TRBD1 or TRBD2 (5 bases each). The germline V gene encodes CDR1 SQVTM and CDR2 ANQGSEA. The V end was cut by 3 bases, the J end by 6 bases, with 10 bases between. The CDR3 sequence is 12 residues long. The CDR3 protein is CSVDPGTDTQYF. The CDR3 DNA reads TGCAGCGTTGACCCCGGGACGGATACGCAGTATTTT.

The chain uses TRBV24-1 and TRBJ2-1, with D unresolved. V was shortened by 3 bases and J by 5 bases, with 7 bases between the two germline ends. The germline CDR1 and CDR2 sequences are KGHDR and SFDVKD. The CDR3 has 13 residues. The DNA for the CDR3 is TGTGCCACCAGTGATGGCAGACACAATGAGCAGTTCTTC. Its translation: CATSDGRHNEQFF.

This clone was seen ten or more times. The J gene is TRBJ2-1, the V gene TRBV11-3, with D perhaps TRBD2 (6 bases). The V gene's germline CDR1 is SGHNT and CDR2 YENEEA. This CDR3 is 15 amino acids long. Trimming left V 5 bases short and J 6 bases short, with 17 bases between. The CDR3 protein is CASSQDGGRGNEQFF. DNA of the CDR3: TGTGCCAGCAGCCAGGATGGAGGGCGAGGCAATGAGCAGTTCTTC.

This chain joins TRBV24-1 and TRBJ2-5, with D possibly being TRBD2 (6 bases). Trimming shortened V by 1 base and J by 1 base, and 12 bases separated the two germline ends. Germline CDR1 and CDR2: KGHDR and SFDVKD. The CDR3 totals 16 residues. CDR3 sequence reads: CATSDFWRDGQETQYF. In DNA, the CDR3 is TGTGCCACCAGTGATTTTTGGCGGGACGGCCAAGAGACCCAGTACTTC.

The V gene is TRBV5-1, the J gene TRBJ1-6, with 11 positions matching TRBD1. This CDR3 is built from 15 residues. Germline V lookup: CDR1 SGHRS, CDR2 YFSETQ. With 3 bases clipped from V and 10 bases from J, the junction kept 6 bases outside the gene matches. The CDR3 DNA reads TGCGCCAGCAGCTACTCCGGGACAGGGGGGTCACCCCTCCACTTT. Its protein product is CASSYSGTGGSPLHF.

The chain carries TRBV6-5 and TRBJ2-1; 7 nucleotides align to TRBD2. V gave up 6 bases and J gave up 6 bases; unmatched junction bases: 8. This CDR3 contains 14 residues. CDR1 and CDR2 from the germline V gene are MNHEY and SVGAGI. CDR3 in amino acids: CASRKGLESNEQFF. CDR3 DNA: TGTGCCAGCAGAAAAGGACTAGAATCCAATGAGCAGTTCTTC.

The V gene is TRBV6-4, the J gene TRBJ1-2, with 9 bases lining up with TRBD1. Germline V CDR1 and CDR2: MRHNA, SNTAGT. V was clipped by 8 bases and J by 6 bases; unmatched bases: 10. The CDR3 is 14 amino acids. The CDR3 region has the DNA TGTGCCAGCCCTTCGAGGGGACAGGGCCATGGCTACACCTTC. Translation gives CASPSRGQGHGYTF.